The 29 T cell receptor beta chains below come from one sample, sequenced in a study of cytomegalovirus exposure and HLA in healthy donors (TCRdb year 2017). Library preparation used the immunoSEQ multiplex PCR assay. A mixture of 60 forward primers for TCR Vbeta segments and 13 reverse primers for TCR Jbeta segments was used in the multiplex PCR. In its TCRdb copy, this immuneACCESS table keeps in-frame sequences only and misses some clones. Where compared with another copy, unresolved V genes explain less than half of these, and the others have no known cause. This sample is represented by 59,000 or so clones; 70% to 75% of them were singletons. The leading ten clones occupy about 7% of the sample. The sample taken for sequencing was PBMCs. All receptors derive from a man aged 30 to 45 in good health and CMV-seropositive.

This rearrangement joins TRBV6-1 to TRBJ2-2; a possible D gene is TRBD2 (5 bases). The ends were cut back, 5 bases at V and 4 bases at J, with 14 bases in the middle. Germline-derived CDR1 and CDR2 are MNHNS and SASEGT. The CDR3 consists of 15 residues. CDR3 in DNA: TGTGCCAGCAGTCCCGCGGCGGAGGTCACCGGGGAGCTGTTTTTT. Protein: CASSPAAEVTGELFF.

Only one count was recorded for this clone. The J gene is TRBJ2-1, the V gene TRBV7-8; tentatively, D is TRBD1 (6 bases). V was pared by 7 bases and J by 6 bases, with 25 bases between. This CDR3 is built from 17 residues. CDR1 is SGHVS, CDR2 FQNEAQ, per germline. CDR3: CASTPPLRTAPLNEQFF. As DNA, the CDR3 is TGTGCCAGCACCCCCCCCTTACGGACAGCTCCTCTCAATGAGCAGTTCTTC.

The chain recombines TRBV10-3 with TRBJ1-6, with D maybe TRBD1 (5 bases). V was pared by 0 bases and J by 9 bases, with 9 bases between. The CDR3 runs 14 residues. Germline values: CDR1 ENHRY, CDR2 SYGVKD. Here the CDR3 DNA reads TGTGCCATCAGTGAGTCCGGGACTTTTTCACCCCTCCACTTT. Translated, it gives CAISESGTFSPLHF.

The chain recombines TRBV27 with TRBJ2-7, with D possibly being TRBD1 (6 bases). This CDR3 has 15 residues. Germline loops: CDR1 MNHEY, CDR2 SMNVEV (reference sequence). Trimming took off 7 bases at V and 0 bases at J, with 16 bases between the two ends. As DNA, the CDR3 is TGTGCCAGCACCCGGAACGGACAGCTCTCCTACGAGCAGTACTTC. Translation gives CASTRNGQLSYEQYF.

This chain links TRBV5-4 with TRBJ1-2; 7 bases line up with TRBD1. The trim removed 3 bases at V and 4 bases at J, leaving 6 bases unmatched. The CDR3 spans 14 residues. From germline, CDR1 is SGHNT and CDR2 YYREEE (reference sequence). The CDR3 loop is CASSSDRAAYGYTF. The CDR3 DNA sequence: TGTGCCAGCAGCTCAGACAGGGCGGCCTATGGCTACACCTTC.

This clone was counted between two and nine times. The conserved phenylalanine or tryptophan normally closing the CDR3 is absent here, so this likely arose from a read error. The J gene is TRBJ2-3, the V gene TRBV7-6; 7 bases map to TRBD2. CDR1 and CDR2 from the germline V gene are SGHVS and FNYEAQ. This CDR3 region has 17 residues. V lost 1 base and J lost 2; bases outside the gene matches: 9. CDR3 DNA sequence: TGTGCCAGCAGCTTAGGGCCGAGCGGGGCCGCCACAGATACGCAGTATCTT. Translating it yields CASSLGPSGAATDTQYL.

This rearrangement joins TRBV7-9 to TRBJ2-7, with TRBD1 identical over 7 bases. Germline CDR1 reads SEHNR; CDR2 reads FQNEAQ (reference sequence). This CDR3 is 14 amino acids long. With 1 base clipped from V and 9 bases from J, the junction kept 9 bases outside the gene matches. CDR3 amino acids: CASSLGQGYLGQYF. Here the CDR3 DNA reads TGTGCCAGCAGCTTAGGACAGGGTTATTTGGGGCAGTACTTC.

This clone was seen just once. This chain joins TRBV9 and TRBJ1-5; D might be TRBD1 (5 bases). The CDR3 extends over 14 amino acids. From germline, CDR1 is SGDLS and CDR2 YYNGEE. V lost 3 bases to trimming and J lost 6 bases, with 13 bases between them. Here the CDR3 reads CASSAGGVTQPQHF. The DNA for the CDR3 is TGTGCCAGCAGCGCGGGGGGGGTCACTCAGCCCCAGCATTTT.

This clone was seen more than once but under ten times. The chain joins TRBV30 to TRBJ1-3, with a tentative D call TRBD1 (5 bases). V dropped 7 bases and J dropped 4 bases, with 17 bases sitting between them. CDR1 is GTSNPN, CDR2 SVGIG, per germline (reference sequence). The CDR3 is made up of 14 amino acids. CDR3 residues: CASLGRVGGNTIYF. The DNA for the CDR3 is TGTGCCTCCCTTGGCAGGGTAGGCGGAAACACCATATATTTT.

This clone was detected only a few times. The rearrangement uses TRBV30 and TRBJ1-1; 10 nucleotides line up with TRBD1. The J segment lost 0 bases and the V segment lost 7 bases, leaving 11 bases of the junction unmatched. There are 16 residues in the CDR3. CDR1 and CDR2 (germline): GTSNPN, SVGIG (reference sequence). The CDR3 DNA follows: TGTGCCTTACGACCGGGACAGGGGCTCGTGAACACTGAAGCTTTCTTT. Translated: CALRPGQGLVNTEAFF.

The rearrangement uses TRBV7-9 and TRBJ1-1, with TRBD1 matching over 9 bases. CDR1 is SEHNR and CDR2 is FQNEAQ in the germline V gene (reference sequence). CDR3 length equals 14 residues. Trimming at V came to 5 bases and at J to 2 bases, leaving 3 bases not matched to a gene. The CDR3 reads CASSPGQGNTEAFF. CDR3 bases: TGTGCCAGCAGCCCGGGACAGGGAAACACTGAAGCTTTCTTT.

The gene calls are TRBV5-5 and TRBJ2-2, with TRBD1 identical over 7 bases. CDR3 length: 15 residues. Germline CDR1 SGHKS, CDR2 YYEKEE (reference sequence). V was clipped by 5 bases and J by 3 bases; unmatched bases: 7. The CDR3 sequence: CASSTGVSDTGELFF. The DNA of the CDR3 is TGTGCCAGCAGTACAGGGGTTTCGGACACCGGGGAGCTGTTTTTT. Filled out from reference TRBV5-5 and TRBJ2-2, the complete variable domain reads DAGVTQSPTHLIKTRGQQVTLRCSPISGHKSVSWYQQVLGQGPQFIFQYYEKEERGRGNFPDRFSARQFPNYSSELNVNALLLGDSALYLCASSTGVSDTGELFFGEGSRLTVL.

The rearrangement uses TRBV23-1 and TRBJ2-5; 10 bases are shared with TRBD2. TRBV23-1 is recorded as an ORF, its role being uncertain. This CDR3 is built from 16 residues. V lost 4 bases to trimming and J lost 5 bases; unmatched junction nucleotides: 10. The DNA for the CDR3 is TGCGCCAGCAGTCCCGAGTTCCTAGCGGGGGAGGAGACCCAGTACTTC. Encoded protein: CASSPEFLAGEETQYF.

This chain uses TRBV6-5 with TRBJ1-5; D unclear. Trimming took off 0 bases at V and 7 bases at J, with 13 bases between the two ends. The CDR3 consists of 15 residues. Germline CDR1 reads MNHEY; CDR2 reads SVGAGI. The CDR3 loop is CASSYSRGSRQPQHF. CDR3 DNA: TGTGCCAGCAGTTACTCGAGAGGGTCGAGGCAGCCCCAGCATTTT.

V and J are TRBV5-1 and TRBJ2-7; 10 positions agree with TRBD1. The CDR3 sequence is 15 residues long. Trimming took 4 bases from V and 2 from J; bases not matched to a gene: 6. Per germline, CDR1 SGHRS and CDR2 YFSETQ. The CDR3 here is CASSGMTGGPYEQYF. CDR3 sequence (DNA): TGCGCCAGCAGCGGTATGACAGGGGGCCCCTACGAGCAGTACTTC. Full variable domain (outside the CDR3, taken from reference TRBV5-1 and TRBJ2-7): KAGVTQTPRYLIKTRGQQVTLSCSPISGHRSVSWYQQTPGQGLQFLFEYFSETQRNKGNFPGRFSGRQFSNSRSEMNVSTLELGDSALYLCASSGMTGGPYEQYFGPGTRLTVT.

The rearrangement links TRBV5-1 to TRBJ2-6, with 8 bases fitting TRBD1. The CDR3 has 20 residues. After removal of 2 bases from V and 0 bases from J, the junction contained 13 bases not matched to a gene. The germline gives CDR1 SGHRS, CDR2 YFSETQ. CDR3 nucleotide sequence: TGCGCCAGCAGCTTTAACAGGGGGTACCTCCCGAGCTCTGGGGCCAACGTCCTGACTTTC. It yields the protein CASSFNRGYLPSSGANVLTF.

The chain recombines TRBV5-1 with TRBJ2-1, with TRBD1 identical over 9 bases. Trimming at V came to 4 bases and at J to 8 bases, leaving 10 bases not matched to a gene. CDR3 length: 15 amino acids. CDR1 and CDR2 (germline): SGHRS, YFSETQ. The CDR3 DNA is TGCGCCAGCAGCAGGGACAGGGTGACTAGGGATGAGCAGTTCTTC. This gives the protein CASSRDRVTRDEQFF.

This clone occurred a few times. The CDR3, as DNA: TGTGCCAGCAGCTTAGAGGTCGGAGGTGGGCAGTATTTT. Translating gives CASSLEVGGGQYF. The chain joins TRBV7-2 to TRBJ2-3; weak D call: TRBD2 (5 bases). The CDR3 has 13 amino acids. Deletions cut 1 base from V and 11 bases from J, with 13 bases between. Germline-derived CDR1 and CDR2 are SGHTA and FQGNSA.

This clone was observed once. V gene TRBV29-1 combines with J gene TRBJ1-2; 9 bases line up with TRBD1. V was pared by 7 bases and J by 6 bases, with 12 bases of the junction left unmatched. This CDR3 has 14 amino acids. Germline V CDR1 and CDR2: SQVTM, ANQGSEA. The CDR3 sequence is CSATRQGDRDGYTF. As DNA, the CDR3 is TGCAGCGCAACCCGACAGGGGGATAGAGATGGCTACACCTTC.

This chain connects TRBV11-3 to TRBJ2-5; 11 nucleotides match TRBD1. CDR1 is SGHNT, CDR2 YENEEA, per germline. The CDR3 loop spans 14 amino acids. Trimming removed 7 bases from V and 6 bases from J; junction bases left unmatched: 7. Here the CDR3 DNA reads TGTGCCAGCAACCGGGACAGGGGGGAAAAGACCCAGTACTTC. It translates to CASNRDRGEKTQYF.

The chain carries TRBV4-2 and TRBJ1-4, with no clear D. From germline, CDR1 is LGHNA and CDR2 YNFKEQ. Trimming took off 1 base at V and 3 bases at J, with 15 bases between the two ends. The length of the CDR3 is 17 residues. CDR3 region: CASSQGSAGVPNEKLFF. CDR3 DNA sequence: TGTGCCAGCAGCCAAGGCTCCGCGGGCGTACCTAATGAAAAACTGTTTTTT.

This rearrangement joins TRBV5-1 to TRBJ1-1; 9 nucleotides align to TRBD1. The length of the CDR3 is 16 residues. With 2 bases clipped from V and 4 bases from J, the junction kept 9 bases outside the gene matches. From germline, CDR1 is SGHRS and CDR2 YFSETQ. The CDR3 nucleotides are TGCGCCAGCAGCTTCTCCCTGGGACAGGGATCCACTGAAGCTTTCTTT. It specifies CASSFSLGQGSTEAFF.

This clone is categorized as medium-sized. The V and J genes are TRBV4-3 and TRBJ1-1, with TRBD1 as a possible D gene (5 bases). Trimming removed 4 bases at V and 3 bases at J, with 12 bases between. Germline CDR1 and CDR2: LGHNA and YSLEER. The CDR3 covers 14 residues. Here the CDR3 reads CASSPWRGDTEAFF. The CDR3 DNA reads TGCGCCAGCAGCCCCTGGAGGGGAGACACTGAAGCTTTCTTT.

The rearrangement joins TRBV11-1 to TRBJ2-7; D uncertain. CDR1 and CDR2 (germline): SGHAT, FQDESV (reference sequence). V gave up 10 bases and J gave up 0 bases, with 16 bases separating them. The length of the CDR3 is 14 residues. CDR3 sequence reads: CATKRLESSYEQYF. Written as DNA, the CDR3 is TGTGCCACAAAACGACTGGAGAGCTCCTACGAGCAGTACTTC. The full variable domain, rest sourced from reference TRBV11-1 and TRBJ2-7, is EAEVAQSPRYKITEKSQAVAFWCDPISGHATLYWYRQILGQGPELLVQFQDESVVDDSQLPKDRFSAERLKGVDSTLKIQPAELGDSAMYLCATKRLESSYEQYFGPGTRLTVT.

J is TRBJ1-3 and V is TRBV28, with TRBD1 matching over 9 bases. The junction had 7 bases not matched to a gene; V was cut back by 6 bases and J by 4 bases. This CDR3 is built from 15 residues. The germline V gene encodes CDR1 MDHEN and CDR2 SYDVKM. The CDR3 bases are TGTGCCAGCAGACGCACAGGGGGCTCGGGAAACACCATATATTTT. Its protein is CASRRTGGSGNTIYF.

The chain links TRBV28 to TRBJ1-3, with D unresolved. Germline CDR1 is MDHEN and CDR2 is SYDVKM. This CDR3 region has 14 residues. The V and J ends lost 1 base and 2 bases respectively, with 6 bases between them. The CDR3 loop reads CASSLSQTGNTIYF. The CDR3 region has the DNA TGTGCCAGCAGTTTATCCCAAACTGGAAACACCATATATTTT.

The chain joins TRBV5-4 to TRBJ2-5; D not resolved. CDR1 and CDR2 (germline): SGHNT, YYREEE (reference sequence). CDR3 size: 12 residues. V was shortened by 4 bases and J by 0 bases, with 4 bases between the two germline ends. CDR3 in amino acids: CASSVDQETQYF. CDR3 nucleotides: TGTGCCAGCAGCGTAGACCAAGAGACCCAGTACTTC.

This clone appeared a single time. The chain carries TRBV6-1 and TRBJ1-2; 9 bases line up with TRBD1. The V and J ends lost 1 base and 7 bases, in that order; junction bases with no gene match: 1. The CDR3 totals 13 residues. CDR1 and CDR2 (germline): MNHNS, SASEGT. CDR3 in DNA: TGTGCCAGCAGTGAAGGGGACAGGGCTGGCTACACCTTC. Its protein product is CASSEGDRAGYTF.

V usage is TRBV28 and J usage is TRBJ2-7; the D gene is possibly TRBD2 (6 bases). CDR3 length: 12 amino acids. Germline V gives CDR1 MDHEN, CDR2 SYDVKM. V lost 5 bases and J 3 bases, leaving 8 bases between the germline ends. CDR3 bases: TGTGCCAGCAGTCCCGGGAGCTACGAGCAGTACTTC. The encoded protein is CASSPGSYEQYF.